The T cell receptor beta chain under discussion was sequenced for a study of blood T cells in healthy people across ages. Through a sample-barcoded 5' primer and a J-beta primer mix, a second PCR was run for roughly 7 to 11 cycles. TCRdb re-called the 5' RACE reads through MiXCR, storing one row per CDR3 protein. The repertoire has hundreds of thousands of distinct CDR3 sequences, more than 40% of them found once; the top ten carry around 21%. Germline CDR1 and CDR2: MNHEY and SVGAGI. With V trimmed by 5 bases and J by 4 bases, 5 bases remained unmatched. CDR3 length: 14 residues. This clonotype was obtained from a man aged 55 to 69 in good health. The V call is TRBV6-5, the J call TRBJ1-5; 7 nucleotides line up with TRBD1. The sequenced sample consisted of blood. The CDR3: CASSPDRENQPQHF. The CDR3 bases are TGTGCCAGCAGTCCCGACAGGGAGAATCAGCCCCAGCATTTT.